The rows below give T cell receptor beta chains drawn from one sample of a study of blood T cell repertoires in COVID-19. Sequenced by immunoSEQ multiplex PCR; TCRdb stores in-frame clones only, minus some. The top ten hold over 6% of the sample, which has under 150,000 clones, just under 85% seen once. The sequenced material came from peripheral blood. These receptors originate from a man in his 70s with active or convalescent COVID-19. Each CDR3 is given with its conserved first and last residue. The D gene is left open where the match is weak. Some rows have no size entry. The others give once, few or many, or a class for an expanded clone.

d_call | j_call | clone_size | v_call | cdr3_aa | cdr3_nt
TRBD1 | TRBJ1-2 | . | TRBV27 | CASSSLGTGFNGYTF | TGTGCCAGCAGTTCCTTGGGGACAGGGTTTAATGGCTACACCTTC
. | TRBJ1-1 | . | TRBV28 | CASSFTGGVTFF | TGTGCCAGCAGTTTTACCGGGGGGGTGACTTTCTTT
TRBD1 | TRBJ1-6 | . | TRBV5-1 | CASSRTTGDNSPLHF | TGCGCCAGCAGCCGGACGACAGGGGATAATTCACCCCTCCACTTT
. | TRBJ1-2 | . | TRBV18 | CATSTDNYGYTF | TGTGCCACCTCGACTGACAACTATGGCTACACCTTC
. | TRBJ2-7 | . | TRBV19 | CASGAVYEQYF | TGTGCCAGTGGAGCGGTGTACGAGCAGTACTTC
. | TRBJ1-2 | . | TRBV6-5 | CASSLTGTREHGYTF | TGTGCCAGCAGTTTAACTGGGACAAGGGAACATGGCTACACCTTC
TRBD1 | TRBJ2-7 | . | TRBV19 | CASSNNRGAYEQYF | TGTGCCAGTAGCAACAACAGGGGGGCCTACGAGCAGTACTTC
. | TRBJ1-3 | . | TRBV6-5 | CASTPPGENTIYF | TGTGCCAGCACCCCTCCAGGGGAGAACACCATATATTTT
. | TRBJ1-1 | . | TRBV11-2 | CASSLSGAGEAFF | TGTGCCAGCAGCTTATCAGGGGCCGGCGAAGCTTTCTTT
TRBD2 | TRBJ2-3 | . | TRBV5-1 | CASSFGTSGSADTQYF | TGCGCCAGCAGCTTCGGGACTAGCGGGAGCGCAGATACGCAGTATTTT
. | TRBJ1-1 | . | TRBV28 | CASSSVNTEAFF | TGTGCCAGCAGCTCTGTGAACACTGAAGCTTTCTTT
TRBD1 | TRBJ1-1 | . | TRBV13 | CASSIGQGRTEAFF | TGTGCCAGCAGCATAGGACAGGGAAGGACTGAAGCTTTCTTT
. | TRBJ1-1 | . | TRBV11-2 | CASSFGRNTEAFF | TGTGCCAGCAGCTTTGGCAGGAACACTGAAGCTTTCTTT
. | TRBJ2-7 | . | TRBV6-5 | CASRQSLSYEQYF | TGTGCCAGCAGACAGAGCCTCTCCTACGAGCAGTACTTC
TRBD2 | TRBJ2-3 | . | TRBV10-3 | CATLAGAGDTQYF | TGTGCCACTCTAGCGGGGGCCGGAGATACGCAGTATTTT
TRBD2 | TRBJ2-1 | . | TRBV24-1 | CATSDTRTSGGNEQFF | TGTGCCACCAGTGATACCAGGACTAGCGGGGGCAATGAGCAGTTCTTC
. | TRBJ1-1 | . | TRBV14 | CASSQDLSWGAEAFF | TGTGCCAGCAGCCAAGATTTATCATGGGGGGCTGAAGCTTTCTTT
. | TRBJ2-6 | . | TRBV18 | CASSPVRSGANVLTF | TGTGCCAGCTCACCCGTCCGCTCTGGGGCCAACGTCCTGACTTTC
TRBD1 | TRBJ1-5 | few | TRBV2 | CASLPGTGDYSNQPQHF | TGTGCCAGCCTGCCTGGGACAGGAGATTATAGCAATCAGCCCCAGCATTTT
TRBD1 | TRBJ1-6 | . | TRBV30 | CASTGGYNSPLHF | TGTGCCTCCACAGGGGGCTATAATTCACCCCTCCACTTT
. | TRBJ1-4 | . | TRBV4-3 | CASKAGVTNEKLFF | TGCGCCAGCAAGGCAGGGGTAACTAATGAAAAACTGTTTTTT
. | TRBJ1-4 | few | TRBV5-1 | CASSLSKGANEKLFF | TGCGCCAGCAGCTTATCGAAGGGGGCTAATGAAAAACTGTTTTTT
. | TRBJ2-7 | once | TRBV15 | CATSRDPGAYEQYF | TGTGCCACCAGCAGAGATCCAGGCGCCTACGAGCAGTACTTC